Sequencing of this T cell receptor beta chain was carried out in a study of blood T cell repertoires in COVID-19. Study as a whole: Spain, Italy and the United States supplied samples that represented acute and convalescent COVID-19. Nucleic acid was either cDNA or gDNA, and it came from T cells, B-cell-depleted T cells, or PBMCs.

The V end lost 6 bases, the J end lost 2 bases, and 5 bases lay between the germline ends. The V gene's germline CDR1 is MDHEN and CDR2 SYDVKM. The CDR3 extends over 12 amino acids. To note about this clone: Different DNA sequences within this sample yield the same CDR3.

In the authors' workflow: Cell counts per sample came from amplifying reference gene primers. The repertoire was sequenced with immunoSEQ multiplex PCR; TCRdb's copy has only in-frame clones and lacks some. V and J calls and clone size are those listed in that table; D and trimming were worked out from the DNA. The data contain 250,000 or so clones, approximately 80% of them singletons. The rearrangement joins TRBV28 to TRBJ1-5; D unresolved. The clonotype was recovered from a man aged 55 to 70 with acute or convalescent COVID-19. The sample was peripheral blood. The DNA of the CDR3 is TGTGCCAGCAGCCAGGGCAATCAGCCCCAGCATTTT. Translated, it gives CASSQGNQPQHF. Full variable domain (missing parts from reference TRBV28 and TRBJ1-5): DVKVTQSSRYLVKRTGEKVFLECVQDMDHENMFWYRQDPGLGLRLIYFSYDVKMKEKGDIPEGYSVSREKKERFSLILESASTNQTSMYLCASSQGNQPQHFGDGTRLSIL.